A single sample is the source of the 26 T cell receptor beta chains below, sequenced in a study of blood T cell repertoires in COVID-19. Using immunoSEQ multiplex PCR, the repertoire was profiled, and TCRdb retains in-frame clones only, with some absent. The table has about 210,000 clones, over 75% seen once. The source material was peripheral blood. These receptors came from a woman between 40 and 55 years old with acute or convalescent COVID-19.

V gene TRBV30 combines with J gene TRBJ2-2; D remains unclear. The CDR3 loop spans 14 amino acids. The germline CDR1 and CDR2 sequences are GTSNPN and SVGIG (reference sequence). Trimming cost V 0 bases and J 6 bases, with 11 bases left between them. This chain's CDR3 is CAWSVLLSSGELFF. CDR3 coding DNA: TGTGCCTGGAGTGTACTTCTATCCTCCGGGGAGCTGTTTTTT.

CDR3: CASSEGRQGAYYGYTF. The DNA for the CDR3 is TGTGCCAGCAGTGAAGGAAGACAGGGGGCGTACTATGGCTACACCTTC. The rearrangement uses TRBV2 and TRBJ1-2; 10 bases agree with TRBD1. Unmatched junction bases numbered 5, after V lost 1 base and J lost 3 bases. The CDR3 consists of 16 residues. CDR1 SNHLY and CDR2 FYNNEI come from the germline V gene.

V is TRBV12-5 and J is TRBJ2-1; weak D call: TRBD1 (5 bases). This CDR3 contains 13 residues. V was pared by 0 bases and J by 6 bases, with 6 bases between. Germline-derived CDR1 and CDR2 are LGHNT and FRNRAP. The CDR3: CASGLVDINEQFF. The CDR3 coding sequence is TGTGCTAGTGGTTTGGTGGACATCAATGAGCAGTTCTTC.

This rearrangement joins TRBV5-1 to TRBJ2-3; perhaps TRBD1 as D (6 bases). The ends were cut back, 2 bases at V and 5 bases at J, with 12 bases in the middle. This CDR3 spans 14 amino acids. Germline loops: CDR1 SGHRS, CDR2 YFSETQ. The CDR3: CASSFLGAGDTQYF. The CDR3 DNA sequence: TGCGCCAGCAGCTTCTTGGGGGCCGGAGATACGCAGTATTTT.

The V and J genes are TRBV5-4 and TRBJ1-2; D call uncertain. V dropped 0 bases and J dropped 4 bases, with 10 bases sitting between them. Germline V lookup: CDR1 SGHNT, CDR2 YYREEE (reference sequence). This CDR3 is built from 14 residues. CDR3 in amino acids: CASSLESTAYGYTF. The CDR3 DNA reads TGTGCCAGCAGCTTGGAATCCACAGCCTATGGCTACACCTTC.

V is TRBV19 and J is TRBJ2-1; 10 bases map to TRBD2. CDR1 and CDR2 from the germline V gene are LNHDA and SQIVND (reference sequence). This CDR3 has 16 residues. V lost 4 bases and J lost 3; bases outside the gene matches: 6. The DNA of the CDR3 is TGTGCCAGTAGTACACTAGCGGGGCTTAACTACAATGAGCAGTTCTTC. Translation: CASSTLAGLNYNEQFF.

The chain carries TRBV7-9 and TRBJ1-2; D is undetermined. CDR3 length equals 12 residues. The V gene's germline CDR1 is SEHNR and CDR2 FQNEAQ (reference sequence). Trimming removed 10 bases at V and 4 bases at J, with 13 bases between. CDR3 loop: CATGPSGYGYTF. The CDR3 DNA sequence: TGTGCCACCGGGCCCAGCGGCTATGGCTACACCTTC.

The chain employs TRBV19 and TRBJ1-2; TRBD1 matches 8 bases. Germline V CDR1 and CDR2: LNHDA, SQIVND (reference sequence). With 4 bases clipped from V and 1 base from J, the junction kept 5 bases outside the gene matches. The length of the CDR3 is 15 residues. The CDR3 nucleotides are TGTGCCAGTAGTAGAATCGGGACAGGTAACTATGGCTACACCTTC. It translates to CASSRIGTGNYGYTF.

The gene calls are TRBV29-1 and TRBJ2-3; unclear D gene. This CDR3 contains 13 residues. Trimming pared 3 bases from V and 2 bases from J, leaving 9 bases between. Germline CDR1 and CDR2: SQVTM and ANQGSEA. The CDR3 spells CSVDGWATDTQYF. For the CDR3, the DNA is TGCAGCGTTGATGGGTGGGCCACAGATACGCAGTATTTT.

CDR3: CASSLRTSGGETQYF. The DNA for the CDR3 is TGTGCCAGCAGCCTGAGGACTAGCGGGGGTGAGACCCAGTACTTC. The V call is TRBV7-2, the J call TRBJ2-5, with 13 nucleotides matching TRBD2. The CDR3 spans 15 residues. The junction had 5 bases not matched to a gene; V was cut back by 5 bases and J by 5 bases. In germline, CDR1 is SGHTA, CDR2 FQGNSA. Combining the CDR3 with reference TRBV7-2 and TRBJ2-5 gives the whole variable domain GAGVSQSPSNKVTEKGKDVELRCDPISGHTALYWYRQSLGQGLEFLIYFQGNSAPDKSGLPSDRFSAERTGGSVSTLTIQRTQQEDSAVYLCASSLRTSGGETQYFGPGTRLLVL.

The rearrangement uses TRBV30 and TRBJ1-5; D unresolved. V gave up 2 bases and J gave up 4 bases, with 9 bases separating them. The CDR3 extends over 13 amino acids. Germline-derived CDR1 and CDR2 are GTSNPN and SVGIG (reference sequence). In nucleotides, the CDR3 is TGTGCCTGGAGTTTTCAGGATAATCAGCCCCAGCATTTT. Its translation: CAWSFQDNQPQHF.

V usage is TRBV15 and J usage is TRBJ1-1; D not resolved. The germline CDR1 and CDR2 sequences are LNHNV and YYDKDF (reference sequence). Trimming took 2 bases from V and 1 from J, leaving 14 bases between them. This CDR3 has 16 amino acids. The CDR3 DNA reads as TGTGCCACCAGCAGAACGTTCGCCAGTTCGAACACTGAAGCTTTCTTT. Translation: CATSRTFASSNTEAFF.

This clone appeared once. The rearrangement joins TRBV4-1 to TRBJ1-3; D gene uncertain. The CDR3 spans 17 residues. CDR1 is MGHRA, CDR2 YSYEKL, per germline. V lost 5 bases, J lost 0 bases, and 17 bases lay in between. The CDR3 reads CASSGVIRESSGNTIYF. CDR3 nucleotide sequence: TGCGCCAGCAGCGGTGTTATCCGGGAGTCCTCTGGAAACACCATATATTTT.

This rearrangement joins TRBV18 to TRBJ1-4; the D is unclear. V was cut by 0 bases and J by 0 bases, with 5 bases left in between. The length of the CDR3 is 15 residues. Germline V gene lookup returns CDR1 KGHSH and CDR2 LQKENI. In DNA form, the CDR3 reads TGTGCCAGCTCACCACCGCAGGCAACTAATGAAAAACTGTTTTTT. Protein: CASSPPQATNEKLFF.

This clone was seen more than once but under ten times. The gene calls are TRBV12-5 and TRBJ1-3; D not certain. V dropped 4 bases and J dropped 2 bases, with 9 bases sitting between them. Germline assignment: CDR1 LGHNT and CDR2 FRNRAP. There are 14 residues in the CDR3. The CDR3 region is CASGWQEAGNTIYF. Written as DNA, the CDR3 is TGTGCTAGTGGTTGGCAGGAAGCTGGAAACACCATATATTTT.

This chain links TRBV5-6 with TRBJ1-2, with TRBD1 matching over 9 bases. The germline gives CDR1 SGHDT, CDR2 YYEEEE. With 4 bases clipped from V and 1 base from J, the junction kept 5 bases outside the gene matches. The CDR3 has 15 amino acids. The CDR3 here is CASSPGTGLNYGYTF. The DNA of the CDR3 is TGTGCCAGCAGCCCCGGGACAGGGCTTAACTATGGCTACACCTTC.

J is TRBJ1-4 and V is TRBV5-1, with 7 bases identical to TRBD1. This CDR3 has 15 amino acids. Germline CDR1 is SGHRS and CDR2 is YFSETQ. V was clipped by 4 bases and J by 0 bases; unmatched bases: 3. The CDR3 spells CASSRGQATNEKLFF. DNA for the CDR3: TGCGCCAGCAGCAGGGGGCAGGCAACTAATGAAAAACTGTTTTTT. Full variable domain (rest looked up from reference TRBV5-1 and TRBJ1-4): KAGVTQTPRYLIKTRGQQVTLSCSPISGHRSVSWYQQTPGQGLQFLFEYFSETQRNKGNFPGRFSGRQFSNSRSEMNVSTLELGDSALYLCASSRGQATNEKLFFGSGTQLSVL.

The genes are TRBV21-1 and TRBJ2-7; TRBD2, the table's D call, lacks a check against the DNA. TRBV21-1 is given as a pseudogene. The CDR3 spans 14 residues. CDR3 DNA sequence: TGTGCCAGCAGCTCGGGGGGCAGGACGTACGAGCAGTACGTC. It specifies CASSSGGRTYEQYV.

This clone came up a few times. The chain employs TRBV9 and TRBJ1-1; D is uncertain. Trimming took off 7 bases at V and 2 bases at J, with 15 bases between the two ends. Germline loops: CDR1 SGDLS, CDR2 YYNGEE. The CDR3 is 14 amino acids. Written as DNA, the CDR3 is TGTGCCAGCGGAGGTGGGTCCACCAACACTGAAGCTTTCTTT. It specifies CASGGGSTNTEAFF.

This chain joins TRBV28 and TRBJ1-5; TRBD1 agrees at 7 bases. The CDR3 runs 16 residues. CDR1 is MDHEN, CDR2 SYDVKM, per germline. V was pared by 5 bases and J by 3 bases, with 10 bases of the junction left unmatched. DNA for the CDR3: TGTGCCAGCAGTGACCCTTGGAGGGGGCACAATCAGCCCCAGCATTTT. Protein sequence: CASSDPWRGHNQPQHF.

J is TRBJ1-1 and V is TRBV10-3, with D hard to call. Germline lookup yields CDR1 ENHRY and CDR2 SYGVKD. CDR3 size: 12 residues. V was shortened by 2 bases and J by 11 bases, with 12 bases between the two germline ends. This chain's CDR3 is CAISEPEGGAFF. As DNA, the CDR3 is TGTGCCATCAGTGAGCCCGAAGGAGGTGCTTTCTTT.

The rearrangement joins TRBV5-1 to TRBJ1-2; 8 nucleotides match TRBD1. CDR1 and CDR2 (germline): SGHRS, YFSETQ. V lost 2 bases, J lost 4 bases, and 7 bases stayed unmatched. This CDR3 spans 15 amino acids. CDR3 nucleotides: TGCGCCAGCAGCTTAAGTACAGGGGGAAGCTATGGCTACACCTTC. Translation gives CASSLSTGGSYGYTF.

V usage is TRBV18 and J usage is TRBJ2-1; 9 bases are a match to TRBD2. The CDR3 extends over 16 amino acids. V gave up 2 bases and J gave up 5 bases; unmatched junction bases: 7. Germline V lookup: CDR1 KGHSH, CDR2 LQKENI. The CDR3 DNA follows: TGTGCCAGCTCACCATATAGCGGGGGCCCTAACAATGAGCAGTTCTTC. Its translation is CASSPYSGGPNNEQFF.

The chain uses TRBV2 and TRBJ1-3; no firm D call. This CDR3 is 13 amino acids long. V dropped 6 bases and J dropped 2 bases, with 8 bases sitting between them. CDR1 is SNHLY, CDR2 FYNNEI, per germline. The CDR3 sequence: CASREVAGNTIYF. In DNA, the CDR3 is TGTGCCAGCAGAGAGGTGGCTGGAAACACCATATATTTT. The variable domain in full, with the rest retrieved from reference TRBV2 and TRBJ1-3, is EPEVTQTPSHQVTQMGQEVILRCVPISNHLYFYWYRQILGQKVEFLVSFYNNEISEKSEIFDDQFSVERPDGSNFTLKIRSTKLEDSAMYFCASREVAGNTIYFGEGSWLTVV.

The gene calls are TRBV4-2 and TRBJ2-7, with 14 bases identical to TRBD2. The germline CDR1 and CDR2 sequences are LGHNA and YNFKEQ. The CDR3 has 16 amino acids. J gave up 5 bases and V 6 bases, and 9 bases lay outside the gene matches. CDR3 DNA sequence: TGTGCCAGCAGACCTAATGGACTAGCGGGGGGCAACGAGCAGTACGTC. It encodes CASRPNGLAGGNEQYV.

The chain carries TRBV19 and TRBJ1-4, with 7 positions matching TRBD1. Germline V lookup: CDR1 LNHDA, CDR2 SQIVND (reference sequence). The length of the CDR3 is 14 residues. V was pared by 7 bases and J by 7 bases, with 9 bases of the junction left unmatched. The DNA of the CDR3 is TGTGCCAGTACCTCCTCAGGGGGAAGTGAAAAACTGTTTTTT. Translating gives CASTSSGGSEKLFF.